The T cell receptor (beta chain) described here comes from a study of T cell responses to AZD1222 COVID-19 vaccine. General study results and limits: The repertoires were collected only after the peak T cell response. AZD1222 recipients seropositive at baseline numbered only six or seven.

Repertoires were generated with immunoSEQ multiplex PCR, while TCRdb's copy carries only in-frame clones and drops some. Among 90,000 to 150,000 clones listed, around nine tenths were seen once. With regard to this clone: Its antigen is currently unknown.

Second-dose intervals of approximately 4 or approximately 12 weeks were pooled. CDR1 is LGHNA, CDR2 YNFKEQ, per germline. The CDR3 has 16 residues. With 6 bases clipped from V and 2 bases from J, the junction kept 12 bases outside the gene matches. The receptor was isolated from an adult who received the AZD1222 COVID-19 vaccine. V usage is TRBV4-2 and J usage is TRBJ1-2, with 7 bases lining up with TRBD1. Material: peripheral blood, obtained 28 days after the second AZD1222 dose. In nucleotides, the CDR3 is TGTGCCAGCAGTCTCCTACCGACAGGGACCAACTATGGCTACACCTTC. As protein: CASSLLPTGTNYGYTF.